This T cell receptor beta chain was identified in a study of beta chain features in type 1 diabetes (dated by TCRdb to the late 2010s). In the study overall: No differences in mean age, gender distribution, total cell number or subset yield were found between patients and healthy donors. The study compared the TCRB repertoires of sorted circulating CD4+ T cell subsets in recently diagnosed type 1 diabetes patients with those in matched healthy donors. A total of approximately 99,000,000 sorted cells were examined across all samples, and RNA yield correlated strongly with the number of cells per subset. Naive and central memory subsets were obtained from all 28 donors, but regulatory and stem cell-like memory subsets were isolated from only 8 patients and roughly 8 healthy donors. General conclusions and limits of the study: Only small numbers of individuals were included in the HLA sub-analyses, which left unresolved whether HLA type had any influence on TCRB rearrangement. At VDJ recombination sites, patients with type 1 diabetes made fewer insertions and deleted more nucleotides, a pattern implying thymic rearrangement abnormalities. Because cDNA was sequenced instead of genomic DNA, highly expressing activated cells could be over-represented, though the groups showed no difference in activation or CD3 levels. Shorter templates might be favored by PCR, yet because patient and control samples were amplified and corrected together, any such skew would affect both groups equally. Naive, central memory and regulatory TCRB repertoires appeared to be more similar among patients than among healthy donors. Type 1 diabetes patients showed a moderate but significant shortening of TCRB CDR3 length in all four CD4+ subsets.

The sample holds a few counts of this clone. This clone's antigen is unknown. Within one base of it there is no much larger clone, and no base qualities were kept. The CDR3, from cysteine to phenylalanine, totals 15 residues. CDR3 DNA is the only sequence kept; it has 45 bases, read in frame from the first base. CDR1 and CDR2 (MDHEN, SYDVKM) derive from the germline V gene. V is trimmed back by 6 bases and J by 6 bases, and the junction contains 7 bases that no gene match accounts for. A single peripheral blood draw of about 116 mL on average was collected from each donor into heparinised tubes. A BD FACSAria II and a panel including CD45RO, CCR7, CD25, CD127, CD95 and CD27 were used to sort naive, central memory, regulatory and stem cell-like memory CD4+ T cells. All sorted populations exceeded 95% purity. PBMCs were isolated immediately by Lymphoprep density gradient centrifugation and stained directly without culture. So that batch effects would be minimized, each experiment stained and sorted samples in pairs, pairing one healthy donor with one patient.

All of the isolated RNA was reverse transcribed with the High Capacity cDNA Reverse Transcription Kit, so expressed TCRB transcripts were sequenced. Naive, central memory and regulatory T cell samples underwent deep immunoSEQ sequencing, averaging roughly 3.3 million total reads per sample. After sorted cells were lysed in RLT buffer, RNA was extracted with DNase-treated RNeasy Micro or Mini kits, with the choice depending on cell number. To prevent cross-contamination, each cell subset was processed individually, whereas patient and healthy donor samples were processed jointly. The immunoSEQ multiplex PCR was used to amplify TCRB sequences from cDNA, yielding 87-bp fragments that span the CDR3 region. Sequencing of the amplicons was done on the Illumina HiSeq platform. Per the source publication's procedure: Synthetic template baselines were used to correct PCR bias computationally, reads within Hamming distance 2 were collapsed, and singletons that could not be merged were discarded. Reads were aligned against IMGT to assign V, D and J genes, CDR3 length and insertions or deletions at six rearrangement sites. Within each subset, clonotype counts were normalized to sorted cell number, and only after that were true diversity and Gini coefficients computed with the tcR R package. The overlap coefficient, calculated on TCRB nucleotide sequences, was used to quantify repertoire sharing. Out-of-frame TCRB sequences from naive cells were analyzed to stand in for the pre-selection repertoire. This is the immuneACCESS table as TCRdb keeps it, with only in-frame sequences that have V and J called. A part of the clones is gone; compared with another copy, unresolved V genes explain less than half, and the rest is unexplained. V and J calls plus clone size are reproduced from that table; the DNA served to infer D and trimming. The sample table records 300,000 to 400,000 clones; 11% of these occur just once. About 0.015% of the sample goes to the ten largest clones.

The sample was naive CD4+ T cells from blood. This specimen's cell subset or site label, interpreted: true naive CD4+ T cells. The TCR comes from a woman in her twenties or thirties in good health. The chain uses TRBV28 and TRBJ2-1; 11 middle bases align to TRBD2. The DNA sequence is as follows: TGTGCCAGCAGCTCAACTAGCGGGAGTGTCAATGAGCAGTTCTTC. It translates to CASSSTSGSVNEQFF.